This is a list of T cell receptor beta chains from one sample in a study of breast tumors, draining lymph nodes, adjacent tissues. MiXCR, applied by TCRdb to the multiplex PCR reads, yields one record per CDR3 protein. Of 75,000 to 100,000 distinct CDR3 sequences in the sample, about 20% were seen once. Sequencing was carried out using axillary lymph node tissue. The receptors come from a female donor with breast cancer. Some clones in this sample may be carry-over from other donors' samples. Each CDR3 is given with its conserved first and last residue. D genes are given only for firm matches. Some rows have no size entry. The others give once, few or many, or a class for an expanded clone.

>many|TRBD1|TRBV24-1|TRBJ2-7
CATSDTRDRPLEQYF
TGTGCCACCAGTGATACCCGGGACAGGCCCCTCGAGCAGTACTTC
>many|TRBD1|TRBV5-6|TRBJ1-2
CASSWGQDYGYTF
TGTGCCAGCAGCTGGGGACAGGACTATGGCTACACCTTC
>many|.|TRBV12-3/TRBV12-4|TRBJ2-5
CASSRDTRETQYF
TGTGCCAGCAGCAGAGACACTCGGGAGACCCAGTACTTC
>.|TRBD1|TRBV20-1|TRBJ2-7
CSAPDRALRYEQYF
TGCAGTGCCCCAGACAGGGCCCTTCGATACGAGCAGTACTTC
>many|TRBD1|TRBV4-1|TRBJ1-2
CASSQGPGGDYGYTF
TGCGCCAGCAGCCAAGGGCCAGGGGGCGACTATGGCTACACCTTC
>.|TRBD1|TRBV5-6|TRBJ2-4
CASSPRRTGTGIQYF
TGTGCCAGCAGCCCTCGGAGGACAGGGACAGGCATTCAGTACTTC
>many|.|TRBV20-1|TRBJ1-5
CSAREGGGYGNQPQHF
TGCAGTGCTAGAGAGGGGGGAGGGTACGGCAATCAGCCCCAGCATTTT
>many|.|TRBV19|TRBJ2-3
CASSPGGPGRFTDTQYF
TGTGCCAGTAGTCCCGGAGGACCGGGCCGCTTCACAGATACGCAGTATTTT
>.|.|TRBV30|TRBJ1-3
CAWSVQGNTIYF
TGTGCCTGGAGTGTACAAGGAAACACCATATATTTT
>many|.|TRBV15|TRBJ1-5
CATSRDVGGRQPQHF
TGTGCCACCAGCAGAGATGTGGGGGGTCGTCAGCCCCAGCATTTT
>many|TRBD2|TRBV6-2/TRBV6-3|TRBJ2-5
CASSSSRTSERQETQYF
TGTGCCAGCAGTTCCTCTAGAACTAGCGAGAGACAAGAGACCCAGTACTTC
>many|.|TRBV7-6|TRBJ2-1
CASSTGRSAGDEQFF
TGTGCCAGCAGCACCGGTAGGAGCGCAGGCGATGAGCAGTTCTTC
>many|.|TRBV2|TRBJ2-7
CASDGGRTSEQYF
TGTGCCAGCGATGGTGGCAGAACCAGCGAGCAGTACTTC
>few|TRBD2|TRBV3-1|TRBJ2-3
CASSTRTSGRNTQYF
TGTGCCAGCAGCACCCGGACTAGCGGGAGAAATACGCAGTATTTT
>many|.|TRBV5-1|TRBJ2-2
CASSLDGRNTGELFF
TGCGCCAGCAGCTTGGACGGACGGAACACCGGGGAGCTGTTTTTT
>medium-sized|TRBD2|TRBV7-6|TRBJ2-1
CASSLEGPWEGRNEQFF
TGTGCCAGCAGCTTAGAGGGTCCGTGGGAGGGCCGGAATGAGCAGTTCTTC
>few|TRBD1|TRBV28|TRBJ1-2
CASSRGQEGGYTF
TGTGCCAGCAGCAGGGGGCAGGAAGGGGGCTACACCTTC